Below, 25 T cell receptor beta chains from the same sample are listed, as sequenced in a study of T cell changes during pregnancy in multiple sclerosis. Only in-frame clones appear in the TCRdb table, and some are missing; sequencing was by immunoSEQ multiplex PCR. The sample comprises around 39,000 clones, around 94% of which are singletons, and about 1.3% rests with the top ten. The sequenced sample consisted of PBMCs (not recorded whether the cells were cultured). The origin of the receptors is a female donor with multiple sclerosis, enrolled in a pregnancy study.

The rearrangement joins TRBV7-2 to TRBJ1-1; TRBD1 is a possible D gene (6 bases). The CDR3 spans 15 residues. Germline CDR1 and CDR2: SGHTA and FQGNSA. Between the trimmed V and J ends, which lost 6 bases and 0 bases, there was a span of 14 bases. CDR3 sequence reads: CASRPYGQLNTEAFF. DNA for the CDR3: TGTGCCAGCAGGCCTTACGGACAGCTGAACACTGAAGCTTTCTTT.

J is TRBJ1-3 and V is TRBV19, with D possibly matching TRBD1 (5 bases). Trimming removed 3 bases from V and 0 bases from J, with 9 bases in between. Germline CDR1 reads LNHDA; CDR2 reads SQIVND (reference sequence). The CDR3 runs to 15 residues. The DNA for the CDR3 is TGTGCCAGTAGTATTCGCGGGGGCTCTGGAAACACCATATATTTT. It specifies CASSIRGGSGNTIYF.

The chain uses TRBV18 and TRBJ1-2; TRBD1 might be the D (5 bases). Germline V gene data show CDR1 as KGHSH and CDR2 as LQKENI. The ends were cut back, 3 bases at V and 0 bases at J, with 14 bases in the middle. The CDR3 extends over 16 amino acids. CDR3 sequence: CASSPSRGGANYGYTF. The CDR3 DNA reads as TGTGCCAGCTCACCTTCGAGGGGAGGTGCTAACTATGGCTACACCTTC.

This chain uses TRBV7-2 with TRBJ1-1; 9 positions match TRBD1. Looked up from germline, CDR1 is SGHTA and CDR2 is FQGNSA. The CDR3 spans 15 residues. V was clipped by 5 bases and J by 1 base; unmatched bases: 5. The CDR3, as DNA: TGTGCCAGCAGCCCGGGGGACAGGGCGAACACTGAAGCTTTCTTT. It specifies CASSPGDRANTEAFF.

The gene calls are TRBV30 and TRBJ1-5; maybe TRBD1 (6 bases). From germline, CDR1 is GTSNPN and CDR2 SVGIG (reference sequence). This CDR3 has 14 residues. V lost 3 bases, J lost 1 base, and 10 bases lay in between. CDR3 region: CAWSGGLSNQPQHF. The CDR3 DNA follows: TGTGCCTGGAGCGGGGGGCTGAGCAATCAGCCCCAGCATTTT. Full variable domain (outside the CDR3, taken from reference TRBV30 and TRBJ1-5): SQTIHQWPATLVQPVGSPLSLECTVEGTSNPNLYWYRQAAGRGLQLLFYSVGIGQISSEVPQNLSASRPQDRQFILSSKKLLLSDSGFYLCAWSGGLSNQPQHFGDGTRLSIL.

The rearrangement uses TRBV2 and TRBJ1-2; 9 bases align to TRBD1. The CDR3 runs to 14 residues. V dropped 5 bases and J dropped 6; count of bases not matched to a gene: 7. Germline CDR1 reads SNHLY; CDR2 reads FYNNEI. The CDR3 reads CASSSGTGTNGYTF. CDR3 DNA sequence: TGTGCCAGCAGTTCCGGGACAGGGACTAATGGCTACACCTTC.

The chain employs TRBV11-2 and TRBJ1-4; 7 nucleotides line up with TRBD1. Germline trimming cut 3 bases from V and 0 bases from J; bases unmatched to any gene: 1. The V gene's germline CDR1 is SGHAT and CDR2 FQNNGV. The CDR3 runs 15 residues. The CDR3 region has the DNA TGTGCCAGCAGCTTGGGGACAGCAACTAATGAAAAACTGTTTTTT. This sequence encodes CASSLGTATNEKLFF.

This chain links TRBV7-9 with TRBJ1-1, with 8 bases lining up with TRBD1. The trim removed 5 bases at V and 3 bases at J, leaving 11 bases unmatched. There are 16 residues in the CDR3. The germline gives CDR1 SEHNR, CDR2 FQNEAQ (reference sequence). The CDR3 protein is CASSNDRGSFDTEAFF. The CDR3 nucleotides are TGTGCCAGCAGCAATGACAGGGGAAGCTTCGACACTGAAGCTTTCTTT.

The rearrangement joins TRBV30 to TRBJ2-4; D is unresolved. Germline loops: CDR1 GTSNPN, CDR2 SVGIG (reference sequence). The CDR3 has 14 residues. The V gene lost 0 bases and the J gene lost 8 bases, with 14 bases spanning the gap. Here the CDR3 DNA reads TGTGCCTGGAGTGTACCCCCGCGGAAGGACATTCAGTACTTC. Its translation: CAWSVPPRKDIQYF. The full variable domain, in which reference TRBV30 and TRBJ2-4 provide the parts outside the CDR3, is SQTIHQWPATLVQPVGSPLSLECTVEGTSNPNLYWYRQAAGRGLQLLFYSVGIGQISSEVPQNLSASRPQDRQFILSSKKLLLSDSGFYLCAWSVPPRKDIQYFGAGTRLSVL.

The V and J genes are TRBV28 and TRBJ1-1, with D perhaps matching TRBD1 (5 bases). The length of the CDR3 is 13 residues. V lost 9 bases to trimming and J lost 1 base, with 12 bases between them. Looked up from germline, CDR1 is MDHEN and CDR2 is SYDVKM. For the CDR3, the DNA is TGTGCCAGTCCCAGCGGGGGGAACACTGAAGCTTTCTTT. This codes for CASPSGGNTEAFF.

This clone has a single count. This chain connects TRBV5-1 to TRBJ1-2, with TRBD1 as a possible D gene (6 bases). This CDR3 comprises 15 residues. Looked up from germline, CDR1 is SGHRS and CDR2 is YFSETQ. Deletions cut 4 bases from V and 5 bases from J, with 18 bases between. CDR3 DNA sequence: TGCGCCAGCAGCCCTGAATTCGGACAGCCTTATGGCTACACCTTC. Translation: CASSPEFGQPYGYTF.

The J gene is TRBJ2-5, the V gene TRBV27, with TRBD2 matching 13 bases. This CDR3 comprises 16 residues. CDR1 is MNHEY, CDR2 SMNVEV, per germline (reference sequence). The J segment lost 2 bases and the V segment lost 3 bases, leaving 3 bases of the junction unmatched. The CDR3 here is CASSLGLAGTQETQYF. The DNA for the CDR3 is TGTGCCAGCAGTTTGGGACTAGCGGGGACACAAGAGACCCAGTACTTC.

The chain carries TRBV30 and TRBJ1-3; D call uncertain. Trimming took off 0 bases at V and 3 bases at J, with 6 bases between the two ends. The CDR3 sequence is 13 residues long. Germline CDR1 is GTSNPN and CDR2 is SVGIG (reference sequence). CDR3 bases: TGTGCCTGGAGTGTTCGACATGGAAACACCATATATTTT. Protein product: CAWSVRHGNTIYF.

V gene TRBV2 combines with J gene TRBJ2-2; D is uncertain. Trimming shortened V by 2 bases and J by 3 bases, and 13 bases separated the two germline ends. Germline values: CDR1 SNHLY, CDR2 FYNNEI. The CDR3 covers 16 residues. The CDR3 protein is CASSETATEDTGELFF. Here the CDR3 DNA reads TGTGCCAGCAGTGAAACGGCCACAGAGGACACCGGGGAGCTGTTTTTT. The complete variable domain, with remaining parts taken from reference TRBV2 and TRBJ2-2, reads EPEVTQTPSHQVTQMGQEVILRCVPISNHLYFYWYRQILGQKVEFLVSFYNNEISEKSEIFDDQFSVERPDGSNFTLKIRSTKLEDSAMYFCASSETATEDTGELFFGEGSRLTVL.

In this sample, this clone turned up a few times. CDR3 sequence reads: CASSLEEGYYEQYF. The CDR3 DNA is TGTGCCAGCAGCTTGGAAGAGGGCTACTACGAGCAGTACTTC. The chain carries TRBV7-9 and TRBJ2-7; a weak D match, TRBD2 (5 bases). The CDR3 runs to 14 residues. Germline V gene sequence: CDR1 SEHNR, CDR2 FQNEAQ (reference sequence). V gave up 3 bases and J gave up 3 bases, with 12 bases separating them. Using reference TRBV7-9 and TRBJ2-7 for the parts outside the CDR3, the full variable domain is DTGVSQNPRHKITKRGQNVTFRCDPISEHNRLYWYRQTLGQGPEFLTYFQNEAQLEKSRLLSDRFSAERPKGSFSTLEIQRTEQGDSAMYLCASSLEEGYYEQYFGPGTRLTVT.

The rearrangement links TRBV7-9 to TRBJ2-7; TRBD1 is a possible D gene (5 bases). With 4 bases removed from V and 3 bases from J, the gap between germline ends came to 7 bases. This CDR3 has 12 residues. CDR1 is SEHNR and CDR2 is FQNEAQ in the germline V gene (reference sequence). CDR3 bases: TGTGCCAGCAGCTATGACAGCTACGAGCAGTACTTC. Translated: CASSYDSYEQYF.

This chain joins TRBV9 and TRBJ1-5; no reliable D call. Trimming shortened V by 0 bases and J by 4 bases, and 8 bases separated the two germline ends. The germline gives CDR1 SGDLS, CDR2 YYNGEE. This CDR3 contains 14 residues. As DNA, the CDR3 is TGTGCCAGCAGCGTAGGTGTAGGGAATCAGCCCCAGCATTTT. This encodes CASSVGVGNQPQHF.

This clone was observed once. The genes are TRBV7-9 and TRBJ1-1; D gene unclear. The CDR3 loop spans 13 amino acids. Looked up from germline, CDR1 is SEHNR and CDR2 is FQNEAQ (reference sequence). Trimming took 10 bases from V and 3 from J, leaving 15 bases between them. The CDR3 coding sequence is TGTGCCACCGAGAGGGTGGTTCACACTGAAGCTTTCTTT. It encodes CATERVVHTEAFF.

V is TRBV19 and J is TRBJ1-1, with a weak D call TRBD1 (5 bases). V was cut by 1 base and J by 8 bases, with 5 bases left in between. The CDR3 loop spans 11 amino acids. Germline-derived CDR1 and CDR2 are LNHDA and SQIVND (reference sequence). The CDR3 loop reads CASSIGGEAFF. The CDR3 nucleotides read TGTGCCAGTAGTATAGGGGGGGAAGCTTTCTTT.

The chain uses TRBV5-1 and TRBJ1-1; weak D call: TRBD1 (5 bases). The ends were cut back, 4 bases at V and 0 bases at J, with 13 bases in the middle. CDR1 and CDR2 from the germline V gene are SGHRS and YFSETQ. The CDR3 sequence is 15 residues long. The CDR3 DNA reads TGCGCCAGCAGCCCGGGGGACTCTTTGAACACTGAAGCTTTCTTT. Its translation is CASSPGDSLNTEAFF.

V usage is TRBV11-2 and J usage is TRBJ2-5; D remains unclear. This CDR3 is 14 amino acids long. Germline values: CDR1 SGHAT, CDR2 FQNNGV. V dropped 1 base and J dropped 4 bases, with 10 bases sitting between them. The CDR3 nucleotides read TGTGCCAGCAGCTTAGGTGGGAATCGAGAGACCCAGTACTTC. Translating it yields CASSLGGNRETQYF.

Here the CDR3 reads CASSPAGRGNEQFF. CDR3 in DNA: TGTGCCAGCTCACCTGCGGGTAGGGGGAATGAGCAGTTCTTC. The chain employs TRBV18 and TRBJ2-1; the D gene is possibly TRBD1 (6 bases). Germline V CDR1 and CDR2: KGHSH, LQKENI. V was trimmed by 3 bases and J by 7 bases, leaving 13 bases between them. The CDR3 spans 14 residues.

CDR3 residues: CASSARGERARISYEQYF. In DNA form, the CDR3 reads TGCGCCAGCAGCGCCCGTGGGGAGCGGGCCCGTATCTCCTACGAGCAGTACTTC. V is TRBV5-1 and J is TRBJ2-7; possible D gene TRBD2, 6 bases. Germline CDR1 and CDR2: SGHRS and YFSETQ. V was trimmed by 4 bases and J by 0 bases, leaving 23 bases between them. The CDR3 has 18 amino acids.

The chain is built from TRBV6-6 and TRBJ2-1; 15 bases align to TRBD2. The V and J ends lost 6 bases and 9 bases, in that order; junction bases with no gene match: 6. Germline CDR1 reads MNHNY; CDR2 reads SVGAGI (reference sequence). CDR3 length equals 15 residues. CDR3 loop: CASRGLAGGQIEQFF. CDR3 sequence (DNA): TGTGCCAGCAGAGGACTAGCGGGAGGGCAAATTGAGCAGTTCTTC.

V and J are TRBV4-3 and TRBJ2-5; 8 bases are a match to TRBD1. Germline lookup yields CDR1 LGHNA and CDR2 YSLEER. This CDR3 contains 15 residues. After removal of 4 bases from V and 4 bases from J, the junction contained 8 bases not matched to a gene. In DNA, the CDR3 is TGCGCCAGCAGCCGAACCCAGGACAGGGCAGAGACCCAGTACTTC. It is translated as CASSRTQDRAETQYF.